The 7 T cell receptor beta chains in this list originate from one sample, sequenced in a study of T-cell memory formation after mild COVID-19. One entry per CDR3 protein results from TCRdb running MiXCR on the 5' RACE reads. The sample lists more than 400,000 distinct CDR3 sequences; 15% to 20% were seen once. Specimen: PBMCs or a T cell subset sorted from them (not recorded which). The receptors stem from an adult woman who had mild COVID-19 (a few samples of this study predate the infection). Cell type and time point are not known.

The chain employs TRBV3-1 and TRBJ2-7; 10 nucleotides match TRBD2. This CDR3 contains 14 residues. J lost 3 bases, V lost 3 bases, and 2 bases had no gene match. Looked up from germline, CDR1 is LGHDT and CDR2 is YNNKEL (reference sequence). CDR3 protein: CASSQASGSYEQYF. CDR3 nucleotides: TGTGCCAGCAGCCAGGCTAGCGGGAGCTACGAGCAGTACTTC.

DNA of the CDR3: TGTGCCAGCTCACCTCTCACAGGGTCCGGGGGCACTGAAGCTTTCTTT. Protein sequence: CASSPLTGSGGTEAFF. This chain joins TRBV18 and TRBJ1-1; D may be TRBD1 (6 bases). This CDR3 is built from 16 residues. Germline assignment: CDR1 KGHSH and CDR2 LQKENI. Trimming cost V 3 bases and J 4 bases, with 18 bases left between them.

The table lists this clonotype with many counts. The chain joins TRBV27 to TRBJ2-1; the D is unclear. The V end was cut by 10 bases, the J end by 8 bases, with 15 bases between. The CDR3 is 12 amino acids. The germline gives CDR1 MNHEY, CDR2 SMNVEV (reference sequence). For the CDR3, the DNA is TGTGCCATCAACCGAATCGGGCATGAGCAGTTCTTC. Its translation is CAINRIGHEQFF.

The V gene is TRBV6-6, the J gene TRBJ2-1; D may correspond to TRBD1 or TRBD2 (6 bases each). The germline CDR1 and CDR2 sequences are MNHNY and SVGAGI (reference sequence). The V gene lost 6 bases and the J gene lost 9 bases, with 21 bases spanning the gap. This CDR3 region has 15 residues. The CDR3 loop is CASSDRGQRTVEQFF. The CDR3 DNA is TGTGCCAGCAGCGACCGGGGGCAGCGGACGGTTGAGCAGTTCTTC.

V is TRBV5-5 and J is TRBJ1-5, with TRBD1 as a possible D gene (6 bases). The CDR3 consists of 15 residues. Germline loops: CDR1 SGHKS, CDR2 YYEKEE (reference sequence). V was trimmed by 4 bases and J by 0 bases, leaving 11 bases between them. The CDR3 spells CASSAGTISNQPQHF. For the CDR3, the DNA is TGTGCCAGCAGCGCCGGGACAATTAGCAATCAGCCCCAGCATTTT.

CDR3 in DNA: TGTGCCAGCAGCCCAGGGGGCTGGGGGACTGAAGCTTTCTTT. Translated, it gives CASSPGGWGTEAFF. The chain has TRBV3-1 and TRBJ1-1; TRBD1 agrees at 8 bases. CDR1 is LGHDT, CDR2 YNNKEL, per germline (reference sequence). CDR3 size: 14 residues. Germline trimming cut 4 bases from V and 5 bases from J; bases unmatched to any gene: 6.

CDR3 nucleotide sequence: TGTGCCAGCAGGGTAATCGGGGCTGCTATTCACAATGAGCAGTTCTTC. It codes for CASRVIGAAIHNEQFF. The chain recombines TRBV2 with TRBJ2-1; D possibly matches TRBD1 or TRBD2 (5 bases each). The CDR3 is 16 amino acids. Germline CDR1 SNHLY, CDR2 FYNNEI. Trimming removed 6 bases from V and 5 bases from J, with 20 bases in between.